Sequencing of this TCR beta chain was carried out in a study of molecular identifiers for immune sequencing clone quantification (dated by TCRdb to 2016 to 2019). The study in broad terms: For a replicate experiment, the RNA from either approximately 20,000 or 100,000 naive CD8 T cells was divided into five aliquots, and four of those aliquots went on to sequencing. This methods study benchmarked molecular-identifier clustering-based TCR repertoire sequencing (MIDCIRS) and TCR RNA copy counting, using CD8 T cells to do so.

This clonotype was counted ten times or more. The specificity of this receptor is unknown. There are no base qualities to consult, and no much larger clone falls within one base. Overall results and qualifications from the work: When barcode sub-clustering was not used, chimeric consensus sequences inflated TCR diversity, with chimeras reaching as high as 47%. Highly expanded clone sizes could be underestimated if identical TCR molecules share a barcode. In CMV-specific effector cells, clones with more than 20 RNA copies accounted for over 97% of molecules, whereas in naive cells such clones accounted for under 1%. Spiked-in Jurkat TCR RNA equivalent to a single cell was reported to be detectable even among approximately 1.1 million naive CD8 T cells. Spiked-in Jurkat TCR RNA (approximately 10 copies' worth), which is not part of the donor repertoire, was contained in the naive libraries. Modeling indicated around 3 TCR RNA copies recovered per cell, compared with about ten by digital PCR, which implies a capture efficiency of 25% to 35%.

Libraries of naive CD8 T cells were built from 20,000 to 1,000,000 sorted cells, with 10%, 30% or 50% of the purified RNA used. Naive CD8 T cells, defined as CD8+CD4-CCR7+CD45RA+, were FACS-sorted into RLT Plus buffer on a BD FACSAria II. To test detection sensitivity, Jurkat RNA equal to approximately ten TCR copies was added to samples of about 20,000-1,000,000 naive CD8 T cells. Enrichment of CD8 T cells was performed with RosetteSep CD8+ T Cell Enrichment Cocktail and Ficoll-Paque, after which ACK red cell lysis was carried out. Preparation of the library involved PCR. Reads for this sample came from an Illumina HiSeq 4000. Preparation of bulk TCR libraries followed a previously described approach, with the TCR primers listed in Table S5. The Qiagen AllPrep DNA/RNA kit was used to purify total RNA. Reads from multiple sequencing runs of the same library were pooled before analysis. The study's own analysis went as follows. Reads were retained only if an exact TCR constant sequence was present, and the retained reads were trimmed to 150 nt and grouped according to their 12-nt molecular barcodes. Reads within each barcode group were sub-clustered using a 15% Levenshtein threshold, and quality-weighted consensus sequences were constructed for each RNA molecule. Non-functional sequences were filtered out, along with any lower-count sequence sitting one edit away from another sequence. Barcode sub-clusters with fewer than 20% of the maximum read count were removed, based on fitting two negative binomial distributions. Clones were called with MiXCR by TCRdb after fastp trimmed the public reads at Q25, and only in-frame beta chains were retained. Every entry covers one CDR3 protein and lists the most common genes and DNA from its rows. These V and J calls originate from TCRdb's pipeline instead of the authors' own analysis. The sample yields tens of thousands of distinct CDR3 sequences; 15% to 20% were counted once. 0.75% to 0.95% of the sample lies in the top ten.

The source of this sequence is a human donor in good health. Some libraries in this study had Jurkat cell RNA spiked in. Source material: naive CD8+ T cells from blood, with Jurkat cell RNA spiked in. Explained via the paper, the cell subset or site label denotes: FACS-sorted CD8+CD4-CCR7+CD45RA+ naive T cells.

CDR3 protein: CASSRRGFIYEQYF. The nucleotides are TGTGCCAGCAGCCGTAGAGGCTTCATCTACGAGCAGTACTTC. The chain is encoded by TRBV11-1 joined to TRBJ2-7, with the D segment identity uncertain. From the cysteine through the phenylalanine, the CDR3 covers 14 amino acids. Of the read, only the CDR3 DNA is kept; its 42 bases are in frame from base 1. For CDR1 and CDR2, the germline V gene (reference sequence) lists SGHAT and FQDESV. V sheds 5 bases and J sheds 3 bases, leaving 14 bases between their ends.